This note documents a single T cell receptor beta chain sequence. Its antigen remains unidentified. Qualities for individual bases were not recorded, and no much larger clone is one base off. Preparation of the library involved the immunoSEQ multiplex PCR assay. A mixture of 60 forward primers for TCR Vbeta segments and 13 reverse primers for TCR Jbeta segments was used in the multiplex PCR. The CDR3 region of rearranged TCR beta genes was amplified from genomic DNA by a multiplex PCR assay. Amplified TCR beta libraries were sequenced as 87-base-pair reads on the Illumina HiSeq System. In the original analysis: In a later analysis, tens of millions of unique TCR beta chains were counted across the 500 to 700 repertoires, and about 9.9 million of these chains were shared by at least two donors. To remove PCR and sequencing errors, raw reads were error-corrected and collapsed into unique sequences using a nearest-neighbor algorithm that merged closely related sequences. Alignment of CDR3 sequences to IMGT reference sequences was used to assign V, D and J gene segments. For a sequence to be retained, a match of at least six nucleotides to both a V gene segment and a J gene segment was required. A rearrangement counted as productive if the CDR3 had no stop codons and remained in frame with V and J, and every other rearrangement counted as non-productive. Following IMGT convention, CDR3 was defined as the stretch from the second conserved V-encoded cysteine up to the conserved J-encoded phenylalanine. In an earlier analysis of more than 550 of the donors, sequences lacking an unambiguous match to a single V gene segment were excluded. In an earlier analysis of almost 600 of the donors, a V segment was called functional when productive rearrangements were above 56.7%, and segregating when the standard deviation between donors exceeded 5%. A statistical classification framework was built to diagnose cytomegalovirus status from the catalog of TCR beta chain sequences. In a later analysis, TCR nucleotide sequences were compared against IMGT/GENE-DB human TR gene sequences so that V and J genes could be assigned. In a later analysis, CDR3 sequences and most-parsimonious VDJ recombination scenarios were assigned using the TCRdist pipeline. In a later analysis, each TCR beta chain was defined by its CDR3 amino acid sequence together with its V-gene family, and reads lacking a unique V-gene family were excluded. A later analysis removed over 500 highly shared, low-generation-probability nucleotide sequences to deal with suspected cross-contamination and a sequencing artifact. A later analysis calculated a clonal expansion index for each public chain from normalized within-repertoire ranks of inferred template counts. In a later analysis, generation probabilities were computed using a VDJ recombination model fitted to out-of-frame rearrangements, and the results were checked against IGoR. A later analysis scored TCR-TCR, TCR-HLA and TCR-CMV co-occurrence with hypergeometric tests, applying a repertoire-size bias correction to TCR pairs. False discovery rates were estimated in a later analysis by permuting HLA or CMV assignments 20 times. In a later analysis, co-occurring TCRs were grouped using DBSCAN, with TCRdist sequence similarity added in when clustering inside HLA-allele-positive subsets. Repertoires with fewer than 30,000 or more than 120,000 public chains, plus five repertoires with anomalous nucleotide sharing, were excluded from co-occurrence clustering. Entries here come from immuneACCESS through TCRdb and include only in-frame sequences with V and J called. Some clones fail to appear in such tables; in the studies checked, an unresolved V gene covers under half of the shortfall, and the cause of the remainder is unknown. V, J and clone size reflect that table, while D and trimming were determined from the DNA. Recorded for this sample are some 110,000 clones; more than 75% of them occurred a single time. In total, the top ten clones hold about 13% of the sample.

This sample is drawn from a study of cytomegalovirus exposure and HLA in healthy donors (dated by TCRdb to about 2017). With respect to the entire study: An earlier analysis of 550 to 700 of the donors reported approximately 270 Gb of sequence data and 120 million or so unique TCR beta sequences from 150 million to 200 million T cells. Because of strong linkage in the cohort, four or five DR-DQ haplotypes were treated as single units for association and clustering. Every discovery cohort repertoire had been produced on one sequencing platform. High-throughput TCR immunosequencing, statistical association of individual TCRs with disease status, and machine learning were combined to predict cytomegalovirus infection status. In a later analysis, previously published TCR beta repertoires from some 640 donors were re-analyzed and high-resolution HLA genotyping was added so that TCR occurrence patterns could be studied. Along with the roughly 670-subject first cohort, a separate validation cohort of over a hundred different subjects was used. In the later analysis, no new phenotypic data were used to find candidate immune exposures; instead, reliance was placed on TCR beta sequences and their occurrence across donors. An earlier analysis of 587 of the donors used high-throughput TCR beta sequencing to judge whether each TCR beta V gene segment behaved as functional or pseudogenic. Both class I and class II loci were covered by HLA typing, at four-digit resolution. Alongside the repertoire data, information on donor age, sex, ethnicity and CMV serostatus was compiled. The T cell repertoires of several hundred subjects were profiled by immunosequencing and related to cytomegalovirus serostatus. The number of typed donors differed by locus: about 629-630 for A, B, C, DRB1 and DQB1; 500 to 550 for DQA1; approximately 600 for DPA1; and approximately 450 for DPB1. An early release that covered fewer than 750 HLA-typed donors contained about 300 gigabases of sequencing data and tens of millions of unique TCR sequences. Genome-wide SNP genotypes for about 55% of the roughly 670 donors were used in a later genetic analysis, which treated that subset as a discovery cohort. The study aimed to test whether cataloging public T cell receptors could reveal signatures of past pathogen exposure. Across about 370 genotyped donors of the cohort, an average of approximately 240,000 unique TCR beta nucleotide sequences per donor were sequenced, and roughly 20% of those sequences were non-productive. Among the roughly 400 genotyped donors, under 90% belonged to the genetic ancestry cluster associated with self-reported Caucasian donors.

Counted from cysteine to phenylalanine, this CDR3 has 16 amino acids. Of all the DNA, just the CDR3 is kept, 48 bases in frame from base 1. From the germline V gene, CDR1 is SGHRS and CDR2 is YFSETQ. Ends trimmed: V by 5 bases, J by 10 bases; bases unmatched to a gene: 10. Here is what the overall study found, with its caveats: In an earlier analysis of over 550 of the donors, most TCR beta V segments were observed in productive rearrangements about 87% or about 30% of the time, broadly matching IMGT annotations. The sequencing pipeline was judged likely to have produced a cluster of highly shared sequence variants as a technical artifact. At a false discovery rate of 0.05, a later analysis linked under 20,000 TCR beta sequences to specific HLA alleles. Compared with the roughly 720-donor mean, donors in an Asian-associated ancestry cluster had fewer N-insertions in productive TCRs, according to a later genetic analysis. Correlated functional status among segregating V segments might reflect linkage disequilibrium, but an unknown experimental factor could not be ruled out. The only immune exposure information available for the cohort was CMV serostatus. In the study, approximately 160 TCR beta chains were listed as associated with cytomegalovirus. V-gene and J-gene trimming of TCR beta chains was associated with a missense DCLRE1C variant in a later genetic analysis, and the association was replicated in an independent cohort. A later analysis found that HLA-associated TCR beta chains were more clonally expanded and had lower generation probabilities than equally common non-associated chains. When HLA alleles, especially DR and DQ, strongly co-occurred, TCR associations were difficult to assign to individual alleles. In a later analysis, the rate of TCR association differed among HLA loci, with DRB1 alleles having the most associated TCRs and HLA-C alleles having the fewest. Some IMGT-functional V segments, including TRBV6-2 and TRBV6-3, could not be distinguished by the 87-base-pair reads and were therefore excluded. Several of the top co-occurrence clusters appeared to be linked to parvovirus B19, influenza, CMV and Epstein-Barr virus, according to a later analysis. Because counts were too low, about 18 rarely observed V segments, including chromosome 9 orphons, were excluded from the earlier analysis of 500 to 700 of the donors. The classifier was reported to diagnose cytomegalovirus status with high specificity and sensitivity in both the original cohort and the validation cohort. Only TCR beta chains were sequenced in this cohort, and the absence of alpha or paired-chain data limited detectable features. A further reported finding was that TCR beta sequences accurately predicted the HLA-A and HLA-B alleles for most subjects in the first cohort. Because some donors lacked HLA typing at each locus, the association tests relied only on the typed subset. The presence/absence analyses assumed that sequencing depth was roughly uniform across donors, and that assumption may not be true. Across donors, most TCR sequences were observed very rarely, whereas some public TCRs were present in many individuals. In vitro tests confirmed that a few of the cytomegalovirus-associated TCR beta chains recognize cytomegalovirus antigens. According to a later analysis, most CMV-associated TCR beta chains appeared to be HLA-restricted, and the HLA associations seemed to be driven largely by CMV exposure. According to the authors, the approach could potentially be generalized to other disease states and immunological phenotypes.

The cohort comprised several hundred healthy bone marrow donors. Cohort members were all nominally healthy when sampled, although unrecorded immune exposures were likely present. The donor was CMV seropositive and belonged to the group of a few hundred seropositive cohort members. Every donor gave a peripheral blood sample, and the peripheral blood mononuclear cells from that sample were used for TCR beta sequencing. Genomic DNA was extracted from the blood cell samples with the Qiagen DNeasy Blood Extraction Kit. The sequence links TRBV5-1 to TRBJ2-1, with 15 central nucleotides matching TRBD2. The receptor's source is a woman in her sixties or seventies in good health and CMV-seropositive. The material sequenced was PBMCs. The DNA sequence is TGCGCCAGCAGTCTCCTTGGGGGACTAGCGGGAGGCGAGCAGTTCTTC. Its protein is CASSLLGGLAGGEQFF.